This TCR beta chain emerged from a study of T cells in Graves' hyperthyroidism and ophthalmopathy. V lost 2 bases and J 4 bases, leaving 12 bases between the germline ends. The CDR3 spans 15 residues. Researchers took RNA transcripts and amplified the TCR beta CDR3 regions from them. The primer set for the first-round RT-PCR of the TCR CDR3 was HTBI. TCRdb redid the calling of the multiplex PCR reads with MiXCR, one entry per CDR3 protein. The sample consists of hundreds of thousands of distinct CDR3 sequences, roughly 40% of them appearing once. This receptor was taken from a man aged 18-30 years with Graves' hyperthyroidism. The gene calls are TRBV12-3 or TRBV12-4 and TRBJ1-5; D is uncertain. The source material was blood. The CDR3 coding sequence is TGTGCCAGCAGTTTAAGCATCGGGCTTAATCAGCCCCAGCATTTT. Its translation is CASSLSIGLNQPQHF.